The clone carrying this T cell receptor (beta chain) was counted a few times. The antigen remains undetermined. The entry originates in a study of beta chain features in type 1 diabetes. General study findings and limits: Type 1 diabetes patients showed a moderate but significant shortening of TCRB CDR3s in all four CD4+ subsets.

V gave up 5 bases and J gave up 13 bases, with 15 bases separating them. The germline V gene encodes CDR1 SGHAT and CDR2 FQNNGV. The CDR3 is made up of 13 amino acids. The sequenced template was cDNA made from the entire isolated RNA. Reads from naive, central memory and regulatory T cell samples averaged approximately 3.4 million. TCRdb keeps only in-frame clones here, not all; method: immunoSEQ multiplex PCR. The data contain 300,000 or so clones, around 9.7% of them singletons. The receptor's source is a man aged 25-45 years with type 1 diabetes. The sample was central memory CD4+ T cells from blood. The chain joins TRBV11-2 to TRBJ1-6; no reliable D call. The CDR3: CASSLMDGTPLHF. CDR3 coding DNA: TGTGCCAGCAGCCTAATGGACGGCACCCCCCTCCACTTT.